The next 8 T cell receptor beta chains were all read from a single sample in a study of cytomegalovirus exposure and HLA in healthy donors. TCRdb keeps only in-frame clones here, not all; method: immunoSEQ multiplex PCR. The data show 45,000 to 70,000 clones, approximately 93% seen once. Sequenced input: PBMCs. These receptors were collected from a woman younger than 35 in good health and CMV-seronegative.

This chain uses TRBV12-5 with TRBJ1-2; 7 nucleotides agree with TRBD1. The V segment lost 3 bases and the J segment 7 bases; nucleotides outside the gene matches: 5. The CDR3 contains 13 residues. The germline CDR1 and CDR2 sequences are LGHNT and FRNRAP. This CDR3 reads CASGLEGAAGYTF. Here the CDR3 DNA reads TGTGCTAGTGGTTTAGAGGGGGCGGCTGGCTACACCTTC.

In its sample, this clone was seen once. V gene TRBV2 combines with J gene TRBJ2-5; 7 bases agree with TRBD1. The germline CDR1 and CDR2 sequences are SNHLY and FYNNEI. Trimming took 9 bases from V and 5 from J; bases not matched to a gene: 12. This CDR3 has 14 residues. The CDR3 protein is CASRTGRLGETQYF. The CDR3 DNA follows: TGTGCCAGTCGGACAGGCCGGCTTGGGGAGACCCAGTACTTC.

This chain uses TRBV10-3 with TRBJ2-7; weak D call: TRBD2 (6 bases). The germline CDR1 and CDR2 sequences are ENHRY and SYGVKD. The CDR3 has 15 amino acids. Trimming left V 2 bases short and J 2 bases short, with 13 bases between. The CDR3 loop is CAISEGRGGTYEQYV. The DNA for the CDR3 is TGTGCCATCAGTGAGGGTCGTGGAGGGACCTACGAGCAGTACGTC.

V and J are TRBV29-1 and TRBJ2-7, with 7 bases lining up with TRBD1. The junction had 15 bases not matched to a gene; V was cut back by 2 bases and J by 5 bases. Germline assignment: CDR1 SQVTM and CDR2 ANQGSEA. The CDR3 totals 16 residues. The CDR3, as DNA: TGCAGCGTTGAATGGGGTGAGACAGGGCTTACCCACGAGCAGTACTTC. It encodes CSVEWGETGLTHEQYF.

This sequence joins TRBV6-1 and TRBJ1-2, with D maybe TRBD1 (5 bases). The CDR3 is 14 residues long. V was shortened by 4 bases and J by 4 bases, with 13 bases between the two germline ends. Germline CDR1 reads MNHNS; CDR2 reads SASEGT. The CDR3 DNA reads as TGTGCCAGCAGTGGACTAGCAGACAGCTATGGCTACACCTTC. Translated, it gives CASSGLADSYGYTF.

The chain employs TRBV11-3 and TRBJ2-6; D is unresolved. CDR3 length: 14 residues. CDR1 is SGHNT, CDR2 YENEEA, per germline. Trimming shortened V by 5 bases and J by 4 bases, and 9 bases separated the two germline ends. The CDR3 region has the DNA TGTGCCAGCAGCCGGATCGGGGGGGCCAACGTCCTGACTTTC. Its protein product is CASSRIGGANVLTF.

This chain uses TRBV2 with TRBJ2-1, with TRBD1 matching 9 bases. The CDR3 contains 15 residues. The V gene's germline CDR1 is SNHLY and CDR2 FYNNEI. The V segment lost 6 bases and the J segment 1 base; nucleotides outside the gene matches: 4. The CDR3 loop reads CASSRGQGSYNEQFF. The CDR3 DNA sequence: TGTGCCAGCAGCAGGGGACAGGGATCCTACAATGAGCAGTTCTTC. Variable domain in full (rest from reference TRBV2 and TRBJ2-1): EPEVTQTPSHQVTQMGQEVILRCVPISNHLYFYWYRQILGQKVEFLVSFYNNEISEKSEIFDDQFSVERPDGSNFTLKIRSTKLEDSAMYFCASSRGQGSYNEQFFGPGTRLTVL.

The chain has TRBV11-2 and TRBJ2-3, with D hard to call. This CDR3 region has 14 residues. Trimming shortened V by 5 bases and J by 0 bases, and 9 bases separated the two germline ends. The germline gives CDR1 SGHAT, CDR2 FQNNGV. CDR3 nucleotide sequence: TGTGCCAGCAGCCAGATACCTAGCACAGATACGCAGTATTTT. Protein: CASSQIPSTDTQYF.